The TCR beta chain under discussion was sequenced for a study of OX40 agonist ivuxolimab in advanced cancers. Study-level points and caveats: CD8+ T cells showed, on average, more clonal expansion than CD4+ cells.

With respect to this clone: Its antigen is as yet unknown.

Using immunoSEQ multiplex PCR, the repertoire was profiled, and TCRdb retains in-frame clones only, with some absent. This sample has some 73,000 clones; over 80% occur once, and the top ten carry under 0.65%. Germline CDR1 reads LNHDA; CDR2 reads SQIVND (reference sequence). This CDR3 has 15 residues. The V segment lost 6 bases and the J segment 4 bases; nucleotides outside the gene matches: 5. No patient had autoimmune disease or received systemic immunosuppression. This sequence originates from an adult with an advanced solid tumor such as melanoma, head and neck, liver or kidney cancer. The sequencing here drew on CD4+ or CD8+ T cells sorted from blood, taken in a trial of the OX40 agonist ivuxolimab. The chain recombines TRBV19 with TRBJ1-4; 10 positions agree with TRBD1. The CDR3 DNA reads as TGTGCCAGTAGACAGGGACAGGGGATTAATGAAAAACTGTTTTTT. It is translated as CASRQGQGINEKLFF.